The T cell receptor beta chain under discussion was sequenced for a study of regulatory T cells in long-lasting Graves disease. The CDR3 has 13 residues. CDR1 and CDR2 (germline): SQVTM, ANQGSEA. According to the study, TCR beta libraries were built with iRepertoire HTBI primers and CDR3-region Arm-PCR. TCRdb reprocessed the multiplex PCR reads via MiXCR and lists one record per CDR3 protein. The data show 300,000 to 400,000 distinct CDR3 sequences, around 19% seen once. Turning to this clonotype: A much larger clonotype is one base distant, so this may be a read error.

Described time point: persistent/refractory GD, antithyroid drugs over 5 years with positive TRAb. The TCR library used RNA extracted from PBMCs. Patients of an endocrinology department in Xi'an, China, were included. The TCR comes from a female donor with Graves disease. This chain connects TRBV29-1 to TRBJ1-1; D not certain. Specimen: peripheral blood mononuclear cells (PBMCs), collected when the disease was refractory, from a patient treated with antithyroid drugs. The CDR3 nucleotides read TGCAGCGTAGTCCTTTGGGATGGTACTGAAGCTCTCTTT. Residues: CSVVLWDGTEALF.